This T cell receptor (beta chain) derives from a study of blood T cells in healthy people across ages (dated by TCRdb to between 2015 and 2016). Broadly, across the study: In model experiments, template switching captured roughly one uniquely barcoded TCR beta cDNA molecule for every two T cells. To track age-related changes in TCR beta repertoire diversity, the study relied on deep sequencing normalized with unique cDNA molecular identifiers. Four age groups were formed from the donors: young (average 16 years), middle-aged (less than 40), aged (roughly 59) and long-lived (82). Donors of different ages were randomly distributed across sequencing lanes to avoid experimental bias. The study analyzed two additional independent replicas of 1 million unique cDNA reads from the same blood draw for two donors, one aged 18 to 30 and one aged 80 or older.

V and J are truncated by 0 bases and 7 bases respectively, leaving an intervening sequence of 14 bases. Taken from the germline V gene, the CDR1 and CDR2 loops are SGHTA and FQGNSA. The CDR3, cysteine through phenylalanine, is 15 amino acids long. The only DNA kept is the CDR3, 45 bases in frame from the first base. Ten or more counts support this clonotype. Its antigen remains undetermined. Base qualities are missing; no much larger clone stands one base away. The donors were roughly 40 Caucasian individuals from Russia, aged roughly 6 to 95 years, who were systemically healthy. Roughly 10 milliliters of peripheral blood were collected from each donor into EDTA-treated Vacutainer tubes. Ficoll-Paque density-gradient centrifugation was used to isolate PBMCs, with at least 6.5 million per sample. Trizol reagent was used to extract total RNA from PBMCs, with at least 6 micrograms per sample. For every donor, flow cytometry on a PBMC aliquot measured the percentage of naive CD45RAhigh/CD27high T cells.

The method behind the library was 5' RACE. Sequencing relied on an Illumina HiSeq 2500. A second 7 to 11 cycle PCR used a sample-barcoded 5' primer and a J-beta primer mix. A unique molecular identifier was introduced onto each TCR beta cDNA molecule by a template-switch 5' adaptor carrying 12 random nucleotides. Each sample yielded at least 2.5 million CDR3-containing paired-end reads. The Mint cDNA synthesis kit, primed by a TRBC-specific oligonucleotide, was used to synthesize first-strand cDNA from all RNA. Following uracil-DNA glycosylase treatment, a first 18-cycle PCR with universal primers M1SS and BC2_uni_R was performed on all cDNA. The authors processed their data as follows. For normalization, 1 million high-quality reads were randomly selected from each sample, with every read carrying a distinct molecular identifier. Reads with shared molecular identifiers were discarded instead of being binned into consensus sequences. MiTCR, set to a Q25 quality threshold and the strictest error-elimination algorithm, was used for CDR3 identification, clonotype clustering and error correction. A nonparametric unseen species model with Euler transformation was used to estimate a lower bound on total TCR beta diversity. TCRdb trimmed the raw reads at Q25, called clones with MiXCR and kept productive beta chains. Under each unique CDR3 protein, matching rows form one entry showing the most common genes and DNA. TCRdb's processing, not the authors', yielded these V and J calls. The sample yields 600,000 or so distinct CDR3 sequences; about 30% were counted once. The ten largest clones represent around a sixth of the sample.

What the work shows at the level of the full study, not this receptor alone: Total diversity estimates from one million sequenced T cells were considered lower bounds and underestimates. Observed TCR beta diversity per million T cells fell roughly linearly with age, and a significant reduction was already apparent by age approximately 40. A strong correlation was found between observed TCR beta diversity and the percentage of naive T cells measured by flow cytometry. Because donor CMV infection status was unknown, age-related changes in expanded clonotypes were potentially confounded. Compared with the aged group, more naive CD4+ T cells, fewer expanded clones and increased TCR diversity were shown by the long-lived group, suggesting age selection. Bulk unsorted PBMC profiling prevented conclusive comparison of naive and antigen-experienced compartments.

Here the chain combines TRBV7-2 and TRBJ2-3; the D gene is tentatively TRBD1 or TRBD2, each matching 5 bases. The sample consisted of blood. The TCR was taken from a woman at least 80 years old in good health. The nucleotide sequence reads TGTGCCAGCAGCTTAGCTAACCGGGACCACAATACGCAGTATTTT. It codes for CASSLANRDHNTQYF.